The 16 T cell receptor beta chains reported below all come from one sample, sequenced in a study of T cell repertoires in cytomegalovirus infection. For these receptors, no antigen is known. In TCRdb, the reads were re-called with MiXCR into one record per CDR3 protein. The sample has about 310,000 distinct CDR3 sequences; approximately 25% are singletons. The sample consisted of cultured PBMCs, taken from culture after CMV antigen stimulation. The receptors were gathered from a human donor in good health (CMV status not recorded). Some clones in this sample may be carry-over from other donors' samples.

The chain recombines TRBV29-1 with TRBJ1-2; D possibly corresponds to TRBD1 (5 bases). The CDR3 loop spans 11 amino acids. Germline lookup yields CDR1 SQVTM and CDR2 ANQGSEA. V lost 3 bases, J lost 7 bases, and 9 bases lay in between. In DNA form, the CDR3 reads TGCAGCGTTGATGGGGGTTCTGGCTACACCTTC. It yields the protein CSVDGGSGYTF. Drawing the rest from reference TRBV29-1 and TRBJ1-2, the complete variable domain is SAVISQKPSRDICQRGTSLTIQCQVDSQVTMMFWYRQQPGQSLTLIATANQGSEATYESGFVIDKFPISRPNLTFSTLTVSNMSPEDSSIYLCSVDGGSGYTFGSGTRLTVV.

V gene TRBV19 combines with J gene TRBJ2-1; D remains unclear. Trimming removed 5 bases from V and 6 bases from J, with 11 bases in between. There are 13 residues in the CDR3. Germline loops: CDR1 LNHDA, CDR2 SQIVND (reference sequence). CDR3 DNA sequence: TGTGCCAGTAGTTATGACAATCTCAATGAGCAGTTCTTC. Translating it yields CASSYDNLNEQFF.

In this sample, this clonotype turned up a few times. The chain combines TRBV28 with TRBJ1-2; tentative D call: TRBD1 (5 bases). The CDR3 consists of 13 residues. V was pared by 6 bases and J by 8 bases, with 16 bases between. Germline V gene data show CDR1 as MDHEN and CDR2 as SYDVKM. Here the CDR3 DNA reads TGTGCCAGCAGAAAAGGACAAGGGAGAGGCTACACCTTC. It is translated as CASRKGQGRGYTF.

The table lists this clonotype with many counts. The chain joins TRBV7-2 to TRBJ2-5; 11 nucleotides align to TRBD2. The CDR3 is made up of 17 amino acids. Looked up from germline, CDR1 is SGHTA and CDR2 is FQGNSA. Trimming removed 4 bases from V and 1 base from J; junction bases left unmatched: 8. This chain's CDR3 is CASSSKASGRLQETQYF. The CDR3 DNA reads as TGTGCCAGCAGCTCCAAAGCTAGCGGGAGGCTCCAAGAGACCCAGTACTTC.

This clonotype showed up just a few times. The genes are TRBV20-1 and TRBJ2-5; no clear D gene. V lost 4 bases and J lost 9, with 15 bases in between. The CDR3 runs 12 residues. Germline V gives CDR1 DFQATT, CDR2 SNEGSKA (reference sequence). CDR3 region: CSATPHFVPQYF. The CDR3 nucleotides read TGCAGTGCTACGCCTCATTTCGTTCCCCAGTACTTC.

There are many counts of this clonotype. The chain uses TRBV7-8 and TRBJ2-7; 7 nucleotides line up with TRBD1. V shed 4 bases, J shed 6 bases, and the junction held 3 bases outside the gene matches. The germline V gene encodes CDR1 SGHVS and CDR2 FQNEAQ. This CDR3 has 12 amino acids. In nucleotides, the CDR3 is TGTGCCAGCAGCTCCACAGGGGTCGAGCAGTACTTC. Amino acid sequence: CASSSTGVEQYF.

The V and J genes are TRBV29-1 and TRBJ2-3; 13 bases align to TRBD2. The CDR3 contains 14 residues. Germline-derived CDR1 and CDR2 are SQVTM and ANQGSEA. V lost 8 bases to trimming and J lost 5 bases; unmatched junction nucleotides: 7. The CDR3 bases are TGCAGCCTCAGGACTAGCGGGAGAGTAGATACGCAGTATTTT. Translated: CSLRTSGRVDTQYF.

This clonotype was counted between two and nine times. The chain recombines TRBV12-5 with TRBJ1-6; perhaps TRBD1 as D (6 bases). With 0 bases removed from V and 7 bases from J, the gap between germline ends came to 22 bases. This CDR3 spans 19 amino acids. Per germline, CDR1 LGHNT and CDR2 FRNRAP. The CDR3 region is CASGLVPSSYRVGNSPLHF. In nucleotides, the CDR3 is TGTGCTAGTGGTTTGGTTCCGTCTTCATACAGGGTTGGGAATTCACCCCTCCACTTT. Looking up the rest from reference TRBV12-5 and TRBJ1-6 gives the full variable domain: DARVTQTPRHKVTEMGQEVTMRCQPILGHNTVFWYRQTMMQGLELLAYFRNRAPLDDSGMPKDRFSAEMPDATLATLKIQPSEPRDSAVYFCASGLVPSSYRVGNSPLHFGNGTRLTVT.

This clonotype turned up a few times. The chain has TRBV28 and TRBJ1-2; D unclear. This CDR3 region has 15 residues. Per the germline V gene, CDR1 is MDHEN and CDR2 is SYDVKM. V lost 6 bases and J lost 6, with 20 bases in between. The CDR3 loop reads CASSPGGSWKDGYTF. The CDR3 coding sequence is TGTGCCAGCAGCCCCGGTGGGTCCTGGAAAGATGGCTACACCTTC.

This clonotype came up many times. The genes are TRBV7-9 and TRBJ2-5; 8 bases agree with TRBD2. With 4 bases clipped from V and 1 base from J, the junction kept 5 bases outside the gene matches. This CDR3 spans 15 amino acids. Germline lookup yields CDR1 SEHNR and CDR2 FQNEAQ (reference sequence). This CDR3 reads CASSSGTSGQETQYF. Written as DNA, the CDR3 is TGTGCCAGCAGCTCCGGGACTAGTGGCCAAGAGACCCAGTACTTC.

This clonotype was counted only a few times. V gene TRBV28 combines with J gene TRBJ1-1, with unresolved D. Germline CDR1 and CDR2: MDHEN and SYDVKM. The CDR3 runs 16 residues. V was trimmed by 1 base and J by 0 bases, leaving 12 bases between them. The CDR3 coding sequence is TGTGCCAGCAGTTTATCGGGAGGGTTGCTGAACACTGAAGCTTTCTTT. Protein product: CASSLSGGLLNTEAFF.

This clonotype has just a few counts. The chain couples TRBV7-9 to TRBJ1-4; D is perhaps TRBD1 (5 bases). This CDR3 comprises 12 residues. Germline V gives CDR1 SEHNR, CDR2 FQNEAQ (reference sequence). Between the trimmed V and J ends, which lost 5 bases and 10 bases, there was a span of 11 bases. DNA for the CDR3: TGTGCCAGCAGCGTGGACGGGGGAAAACTGTTTTTT. Translated, it gives CASSVDGGKLFF.

This clonotype was observed at least ten times. The chain recombines TRBV7-6 with TRBJ1-1; D possibly corresponds to TRBD1 (5 bases). CDR1 and CDR2 (germline): SGHVS, FNYEAQ. The CDR3 is 15 residues long. The V gene lost 1 base and the J gene lost 4 bases, with 13 bases spanning the gap. CDR3 DNA: TGTGCCAGCAGCTTAGGGGCAGGGTGGGGCACTGAAGCTTTCTTT. This encodes CASSLGAGWGTEAFF. Combining the CDR3 with reference TRBV7-6 and TRBJ1-1 gives the whole variable domain GAGVSQSPRYKVTKRGQDVALRCDPISGHVSLYWYRQALGQGPEFLTYFNYEAQQDKSGLPNDRFSAERPEGSISTLTIQRTEQRDSAMYRCASSLGAGWGTEAFFGQGTRLTVV.

The chain employs TRBV12-3 or TRBV12-4 and TRBJ2-4; TRBD2 is a possible D gene (6 bases). The CDR3 has 15 residues. Trimming removed 3 bases at V and 0 bases at J, with 9 bases between. CDR3 amino acids: CASSLQGLAKNIQYF. For the CDR3, the DNA is TGTGCCAGCAGTTTGCAGGGACTAGCCAAAAACATTCAGTACTTC.

This clonotype was seen ten or more times. The chain combines TRBV6-1 with TRBJ1-6; D uncertain. Germline V gene sequence: CDR1 MNHNS, CDR2 SASEGT. V lost 6 bases to trimming and J lost 4 bases, with 4 bases between them. This CDR3 comprises 12 residues. CDR3 loop: CASRLYNSPLHF. CDR3 DNA: TGTGCCAGCAGACTGTATAATTCACCCCTCCACTTT.

The chain is built from TRBV28 and TRBJ1-1; TRBD1 is a possible D gene (6 bases). V dropped 2 bases and J dropped 0 bases, with 19 bases sitting between them. There are 18 residues in the CDR3. Looked up from germline, CDR1 is MDHEN and CDR2 is SYDVKM. The CDR3 here is CASSLPGQSTLMNTEAFF. CDR3 sequence (DNA): TGTGCCAGCAGTTTACCCGGACAGTCCACCTTAATGAACACTGAAGCTTTCTTT. Based on the CDR3 plus reference TRBV28 and TRBJ1-1, the full variable domain is DVKVTQSSRYLVKRTGEKVFLECVQDMDHENMFWYRQDPGLGLRLIYFSYDVKMKEKGDIPEGYSVSREKKERFSLILESASTNQTSMYLCASSLPGQSTLMNTEAFFGQGTRLTVV.